This TCR beta chain came from a study of blood T cell repertoires in COVID-19. Enrolled through a virtual design, the participants were between about 18 and 100 years of age and came from about two dozen US areas. The study assigned cohorts using participant-reported clinical history. Between the trimmed V and J ends, which lost 4 bases and 1 base, there was a span of 4 bases. Germline V gene data show CDR1 as KGHSH and CDR2 as LQKENI. This CDR3 is 13 amino acids long. The assay was immunoSEQ multiplex PCR, and TCRdb's table has in-frame clones only and misses some. Among 50,000 to 65,000 clones listed, roughly 70% were seen once.

The clonotype comes from a woman in her fifties or sixties who had been exposed to COVID-19. The sequencing sample was made of PBMCs or T cells enriched from blood (not recorded which). The rearrangement uses TRBV18 and TRBJ2-2; D ambiguous. The CDR3 spells CASSLQNTGELFF. CDR3 DNA: TGTGCCAGCTCACTTCAGAACACCGGGGAGCTGTTTTTT.